Listed below are T cell receptor beta chains from one sample, sequenced in a study of blood T cell repertoires in COVID-19. The assay was immunoSEQ multiplex PCR, and TCRdb's table has in-frame clones only and misses some. Here the sample spans 200,000 to 300,000 clones, 80% to 90% being singletons. Source material: peripheral blood. All receptors come from a woman in her thirties or forties who had recovered from COVID-19. Both conserved end residues are part of each CDR3. A D gene is named only where the DNA matches it firmly. The size entry is marked missing in some rows and otherwise reads once, few, many or a size class.

V gene	clone size	J gene	CDR3 length	D gene	CDR3 DNA	CDR3 protein
TRBV18	NA	TRBJ2-7	15	NA	TGTGCCAGCTCACCTAGCGGATTTGGAGTCTACGAGCAGTACTTC	CASSPSGFGVYEQYF
TRBV30	NA	TRBJ1-2	14	NA	TGTGCCTGGAGCTTATTAGACTCCAACTATGGCTACACCTTC	CAWSLLDSNYGYTF
TRBV19	NA	TRBJ1-2	15	TRBD1	TGTGCCAGTAGTACCTGGGGACAGGGAGTCTATGGCTACACCTTC	CASSTWGQGVYGYTF
TRBV11-2	NA	TRBJ1-5	13	NA	TGTGCCAGCGGTCAGGGAAGCAATCAGCCCCAGCATTTT	CASGQGSNQPQHF
TRBV20-1	NA	TRBJ2-1	16	NA	TGCAGTGCTAGTGCTTACCGGACAGCGACCTACAATGAGCAGTTCTTC	CSASAYRTATYNEQFF
TRBV3-1/TRBV3-2	NA	TRBJ2-1	16	TRBD2	TGTGCCAGCAGCTCTCGACTAGCGGGGGAGGGCAATGAGCAGTTCTTC	CASSSRLAGEGNEQFF
TRBV30	NA	TRBJ1-3	16	NA	TGTGCCTGGAGCCACAAAACTAGGCTAACTGGAAACACCATATATTTT	CAWSHKTRLTGNTIYF
TRBV29-1	NA	TRBJ2-7	14	TRBD1	TGCAGCGCCCGGACAGGGAACGTGCGGTACGAGCAGTACTTC	CSARTGNVRYEQYF
TRBV6-5	NA	TRBJ1-2	13	NA	TGTGCCAGCAGTTACTCGGAGGGTTATGGCTACACCTTC	CASSYSEGYGYTF
TRBV5-1	NA	TRBJ1-1	15	TRBD1	TGCGCCAGCAGTCGGCTTACAGGGGGGAACACTGAAGCTTTCTTT	CASSRLTGGNTEAFF
TRBV30	NA	TRBJ2-1	13	NA	TGTGCCTGGTCCAGACAGCAGTACAATGAGCAGTTCTTC	CAWSRQQYNEQFF
TRBV13	NA	TRBJ2-7	13	TRBD1	TGTGCCAGCAGCTTTCGACAGGGCTACGAGCAGTACTTC	CASSFRQGYEQYF
TRBV19	NA	TRBJ2-5	12	NA	TGTGCCAGTAGCCCAGGTCGGGAGACCCAGTACTTC	CASSPGRETQYF
TRBV7-9	NA	TRBJ2-5	11	NA	TGTGCCAGCAGCCCTTACGGGACCCAGTACTTC	CASSPYGTQYF
TRBV11-2	few	TRBJ2-2	16	TRBD1	TGTGCCAGCAGCTTAGGTAGACAGGGTCTCACCGGGGAGCTGTTTTTT	CASSLGRQGLTGELFF
TRBV30	NA	TRBJ1-2	15	NA	TGTGCCTGGAGTGCCCCCGGGGAGCCTAACTATGGCTACACCTTC	CAWSAPGEPNYGYTF
TRBV5-1	NA	TRBJ1-2	15	TRBD1	TGCGCCAGCAGCCGCGGACAGGGCCGGCCCCCTGGCTACACCTTC	CASSRGQGRPPGYTF
TRBV9	many	TRBJ2-5	13	NA	TGTGCCAGCAGCGTAGGTCTCCCGGGGACCCAGTACTTC	CASSVGLPGTQYF
TRBV28	NA	TRBJ2-7	11	NA	TGTGCCAGCTCCGTCCGCTACGAGCAGTACTTC	CASSVRYEQYF
TRBV10-3	few	TRBJ1-6	16	NA	TGTGCCATCAGTGAGTGGAGCGGTACGCCAATTTCACCCCTCCACTTT	CAISEWSGTPISPLHF
TRBV6-2/TRBV6-3	NA	TRBJ1-1	15	NA	TGTGCCAGCAGTTACTCGGGAGGGTCGAACACTGAAGCTTTCTTT	CASSYSGGSNTEAFF
TRBV19	NA	TRBJ1-5	18	NA	TGTGCCAGTAGCCGGGGAGGAAAGGATTTTGGGAGCAATCAGCCCCAGCATTTT	CASSRGGKDFGSNQPQHF
TRBV7-9	NA	TRBJ2-4	15	NA	TGTGCCAGCAGCGATCAGGGGGCGGGAGTAAACATTCAGTACTTC	CASSDQGAGVNIQYF
TRBV25-1	NA	TRBJ2-7	15	TRBD1	TGTGCCAGCAGTGAACCCGGGGACAGATCCTACGAGCAGTACTTC	CASSEPGDRSYEQYF
TRBV2	NA	TRBJ2-1	14	NA	TGTGCCAGCAGGGGCGGGACGTTTACCAATGAGCAGTTCTTC	CASRGGTFTNEQFF
TRBV12-5	NA	TRBJ1-5	17	TRBD1	TGTGCTAGTGGTCCAGGGACAGGGAATTCGGGCAATCAGCCCCAGCATTTT	CASGPGTGNSGNQPQHF
TRBV25-1	NA	TRBJ1-2	12	TRBD1	TGTGCCAGCGGACAGGGGGCTGGCGGCTACACCTTC	CASGQGAGGYTF